The next 7 T cell receptor beta chains were all read from a single sample in a study of blood T cell repertoires in COVID-19. Profiled with immunoSEQ multiplex PCR; TCRdb holds only in-frame clones, not every one. The data hold approximately 140,000 clones, with around 90% observed a single time. Material for sequencing was peripheral blood. The receptors come from a woman aged 55-69 years with active or convalescent COVID-19.

The rearrangement uses TRBV11-2 and TRBJ2-1; 7 bases map to TRBD1. Germline trimming cut 5 bases from V and 10 bases from J; bases unmatched to any gene: 14. Germline loops: CDR1 SGHAT, CDR2 FQNNGV. The CDR3 extends over 15 amino acids. The CDR3 nucleotides are TGTGCCAGCAGCCGAACAGGGGTCGCATCGGAGGAGCAGTTCTTC. This encodes CASSRTGVASEEQFF.

The rearrangement joins TRBV5-6 to TRBJ1-2; D unclear. V lost 2 bases and J 6 bases, leaving 11 bases between the germline ends. Germline V gene data show CDR1 as SGHDT and CDR2 as YYEEEE. The length of the CDR3 is 13 residues. CDR3 residues: CASSFSGSNGYTF. CDR3 coding DNA: TGTGCCAGCAGCTTTTCGGGTAGTAATGGCTACACCTTC.

CDR3 sequence reads: CAISGQLTGNTIYF. CDR3 sequence (DNA): TGTGCCATCAGCGGACAGCTAACTGGAAACACCATATATTTT. The V and J genes are TRBV10-3 and TRBJ1-3; a possible D gene is TRBD1 (6 bases). Germline loops: CDR1 ENHRY, CDR2 SYGVKD. The CDR3 runs to 14 residues. The V end was cut by 6 bases, the J end by 2 bases, with 11 bases between.

This clone showed up just a few times. This chain connects TRBV12-3 or TRBV12-4 to TRBJ1-2; D not resolved. The CDR3 consists of 12 residues. V was pared by 6 bases and J by 1 base, with 6 bases between. CDR3 region: CASSLVNYGYTF. CDR3 DNA sequence: TGTGCCAGCAGCCTAGTTAACTATGGCTACACCTTC.

The chain joins TRBV3-1 (or the pseudogene TRBV3-2) to TRBJ1-1, with 11 bases aligning to TRBD1. The germline CDR1 and CDR2 sequences are LGHDT and YNNKEL (reference sequence). CDR3 length: 13 residues. The junction had 6 bases not matched to a gene; V was cut back by 5 bases and J by 10 bases. The CDR3 is CASSYGQGARAFF. CDR3 nucleotide sequence: TGTGCCAGCAGCTACGGACAGGGGGCACGAGCTTTCTTT.

The gene calls are TRBV4-1 and TRBJ1-6, with D possibly TRBD1 on 6 matching bases. V was trimmed by 2 bases and J by 6 bases, leaving 23 bases between them. This CDR3 contains 19 residues. Germline CDR1 reads MGHRA; CDR2 reads YSYEKL. The CDR3 loop reads CASSQPLGGPLDSNSPLHF. For the CDR3, the DNA is TGCGCCAGCAGCCAACCCCTGGGGGGGCCTTTGGATAGTAATTCACCCCTCCACTTT.

This clone appeared a single time. V usage is TRBV6-9 and J usage is TRBJ1-1, with 8 bases fitting TRBD1. There are 16 residues in the CDR3. The V and J ends lost 1 base and 5 bases, in that order; junction bases with no gene match: 9. CDR1 and CDR2 from the germline V gene are MNHGY and SVAAGI. CDR3 DNA sequence: TGTGCCAGCAGTTATTGGGGCAGGGGGCCAGGGACTGAAGCTTTCTTT. Amino acids: CASSYWGRGPGTEAFF.